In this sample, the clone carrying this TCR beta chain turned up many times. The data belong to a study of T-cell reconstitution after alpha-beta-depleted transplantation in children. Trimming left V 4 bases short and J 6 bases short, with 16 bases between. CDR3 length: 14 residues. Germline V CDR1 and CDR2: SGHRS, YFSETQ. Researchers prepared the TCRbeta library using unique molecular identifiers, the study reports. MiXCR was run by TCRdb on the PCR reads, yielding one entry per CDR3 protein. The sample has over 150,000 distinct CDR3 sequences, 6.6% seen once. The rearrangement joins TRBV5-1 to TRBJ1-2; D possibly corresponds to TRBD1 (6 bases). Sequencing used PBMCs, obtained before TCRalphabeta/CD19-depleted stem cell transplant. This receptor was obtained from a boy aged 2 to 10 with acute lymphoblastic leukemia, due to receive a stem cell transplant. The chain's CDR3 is CASSTTDNRDGYTF. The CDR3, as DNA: TGCGCCAGCAGCACTACCGACAACAGGGATGGCTACACCTTC. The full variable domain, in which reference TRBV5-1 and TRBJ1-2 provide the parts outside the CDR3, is KAGVTQTPRYLIKTRGQQVTLSCSPISGHRSVSWYQQTPGQGLQFLFEYFSETQRNKGNFPGRFSGRQFSNSRSEMNVSTLELGDSALYLCASSTTDNRDGYTFGSGTRLTVV.